Listed below are T cell receptor beta chains from one sample, sequenced in a study of TIL therapy for anti-PD-1-resistant metastatic lung cancer. TCRdb keeps only in-frame clones here, not all; method: immunoSEQ multiplex PCR. The sample lists more than 90,000 clones; about 71% were seen once. The specimen was tumor tissue, collected at baseline. The receptors stem from a person aged 25 to 85 with non-small cell lung cancer. Both conserved end residues are part of each CDR3. Each record gives: V gene, J gene, CDR3 protein.

v_gene: TRBV3-1/TRBV3-2; j_gene: TRBJ2-7; CDR3aa: CASSHSNSYEQYF
v_gene: TRBV7-2; j_gene: TRBJ2-2; CDR3aa: CASSLRQAEGGELFF
v_gene: TRBV28; j_gene: TRBJ1-2; CDR3aa: CASKAWETANYGYTF
v_gene: TRBV5-1; j_gene: TRBJ2-5; CDR3aa: CASSLGRGQETQYF
v_gene: TRBV18; j_gene: TRBJ1-1; CDR3aa: CASSVIQAKNTEAFF
v_gene: TRBV19; j_gene: TRBJ2-5; CDR3aa: CASSSLTSGSEGTQYF
v_gene: TRBV7-6; j_gene: TRBJ2-3; CDR3aa: CASSSGQGGITDTQYF
v_gene: TRBV19; j_gene: TRBJ2-5; CDR3aa: CASSIRLAEGAQYF
v_gene: TRBV3-1/TRBV3-2; j_gene: TRBJ1-6; CDR3aa: CASSQGQNSPLHF
v_gene: TRBV6-5; j_gene: TRBJ1-2; CDR3aa: CASSYGDSYGYTF
v_gene: TRBV29-1; j_gene: TRBJ1-1; CDR3aa: CSVHPGTIEAFF
v_gene: TRBV4-2; j_gene: TRBJ2-1; CDR3aa: CASSQGTTDPDPNEQFF
v_gene: TRBV29-1; j_gene: TRBJ2-7; CDR3aa: CSATGRTYEQYF
v_gene: TRBV25-1; j_gene: TRBJ2-2; CDR3aa: CASSARTGVTGELFF
v_gene: TRBV6-5; j_gene: TRBJ1-5; CDR3aa: CASIGGGSFQPQHF
v_gene: TRBV7-9; j_gene: TRBJ2-3; CDR3aa: CASSPTLADTDTQYF
v_gene: TRBV5-1; j_gene: TRBJ2-2; CDR3aa: CASSSGVAGAGELFF
v_gene: TRBV29-1; j_gene: TRBJ2-5; CDR3aa: CSVAKYPQETQYF
v_gene: TRBV10-3; j_gene: TRBJ2-7; CDR3aa: CAISGDVGTEAGYEQYF
v_gene: TRBV28; j_gene: TRBJ2-7; CDR3aa: CASSPAGTDSYEQYF
v_gene: TRBV27; j_gene: TRBJ1-5; CDR3aa: CASSSNYREGQPQHF
v_gene: TRBV29-1; j_gene: TRBJ2-7; CDR3aa: CSVWVSTYEQYF
v_gene: TRBV15; j_gene: TRBJ2-1; CDR3aa: CATSRSQREQFF
v_gene: TRBV18; j_gene: TRBJ1-6; CDR3aa: CASCPDSNSPLHF
v_gene: TRBV3-1/TRBV3-2; j_gene: TRBJ2-1; CDR3aa: CASSIRGGHNEQFF
v_gene: TRBV6-1; j_gene: TRBJ2-3; CDR3aa: CASSEVSSGRTDTQYF
v_gene: TRBV4-3; j_gene: TRBJ1-5; CDR3aa: CASSQELRLGGQPQHF
v_gene: TRBV5-1; j_gene: TRBJ2-3; CDR3aa: CASSLDLASTDTQYF
v_gene: TRBV7-2; j_gene: TRBJ1-6; CDR3aa: CASSLTALYNSPLHF
v_gene: TRBV3-1/TRBV3-2; j_gene: TRBJ1-2; CDR3aa: CASSLRTGGYTF
v_gene: TRBV24-1; j_gene: TRBJ1-5; CDR3aa: CATSDPATGGIEPQHF
v_gene: TRBV30; j_gene: TRBJ1-5; CDR3aa: CAWSVGPRNQPQHF
v_gene: TRBV5-4; j_gene: TRBJ1-1; CDR3aa: CASSSADTEAFF
v_gene: TRBV28; j_gene: TRBJ2-7; CDR3aa: CASTTLGGGSYEQYF
v_gene: TRBV5-4; j_gene: TRBJ1-4; CDR3aa: CASSPDRGNEKLFF
v_gene: TRBV9; j_gene: TRBJ1-2; CDR3aa: CASSVGHSVTNYGYTF
v_gene: TRBV4-2; j_gene: TRBJ1-5; CDR3aa: CASSQGSGGVNQPQHF
v_gene: TRBV30; j_gene: TRBJ2-7; CDR3aa: CAWSVPPNSGTNYEQYF
v_gene: TRBV3-1/TRBV3-2; j_gene: TRBJ2-1; CDR3aa: CASSQRDRGRYTEGGYNEQFF
v_gene: TRBV3-1/TRBV3-2; j_gene: TRBJ2-7; CDR3aa: CASSAWTGGEQYF
v_gene: TRBV5-1; j_gene: TRBJ1-6; CDR3aa: CASSLGTASSYNSPLHF
v_gene: TRBV5-4; j_gene: TRBJ2-2; CDR3aa: CASSRDTGELFF
v_gene: TRBV12-3/TRBV12-4; j_gene: TRBJ2-2; CDR3aa: CASAARGPGELFF
v_gene: TRBV18; j_gene: TRBJ1-1; CDR3aa: CASSQGRVGTEAFF
v_gene: TRBV24-1; j_gene: TRBJ2-5; CDR3aa: CATSDNKQETQYF
v_gene: TRBV9; j_gene: TRBJ1-2; CDR3aa: CASSSHAQGWDYGYTF
v_gene: TRBV11-2; j_gene: TRBJ2-3; CDR3aa: CASSILAGGLDTQYF
v_gene: TRBV13; j_gene: TRBJ2-7; CDR3aa: CASSSGQGSRYEQYF
v_gene: TRBV7-6; j_gene: TRBJ1-3; CDR3aa: CASSLPGQVGNTIYF
v_gene: TRBV7-8; j_gene: TRBJ2-1; CDR3aa: CASSSGLAGGNEQFF
v_gene: TRBV7-2; j_gene: TRBJ1-6; CDR3aa: CASSFGEAPEFHF
v_gene: TRBV15; j_gene: TRBJ1-5; CDR3aa: CATSRASWWGNQPQHF
v_gene: TRBV11-3; j_gene: TRBJ2-5; CDR3aa: CASSQGLQETQYF
v_gene: TRBV16; j_gene: TRBJ2-5; CDR3aa: CASSQFGLPQETQYF
v_gene: TRBV7-2; j_gene: TRBJ2-1; CDR3aa: CASSLDRGRKHEQFF
v_gene: TRBV5-1; j_gene: TRBJ1-3; CDR3aa: CASSLTGTGVESGNTIYF
v_gene: TRBV7-9; j_gene: TRBJ2-3; CDR3aa: CASTEASGGGSDTQYF
v_gene: TRBV18; j_gene: TRBJ1-1; CDR3aa: CASSPLNQGSTEAFF
v_gene: TRBV24-1; j_gene: TRBJ2-3; CDR3aa: CATSDPGSTTDTQYF